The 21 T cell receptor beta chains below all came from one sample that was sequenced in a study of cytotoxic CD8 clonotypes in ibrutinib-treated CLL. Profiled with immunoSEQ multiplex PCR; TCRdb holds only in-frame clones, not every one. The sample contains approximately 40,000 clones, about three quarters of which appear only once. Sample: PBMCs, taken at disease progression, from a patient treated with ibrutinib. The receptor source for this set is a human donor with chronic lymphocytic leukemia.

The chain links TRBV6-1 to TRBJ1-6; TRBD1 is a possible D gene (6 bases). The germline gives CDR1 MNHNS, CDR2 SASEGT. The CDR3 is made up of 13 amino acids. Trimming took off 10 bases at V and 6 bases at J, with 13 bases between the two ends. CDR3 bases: TGTGCCATCAACCGGGACATTAATTCACCCCTCCACTTT. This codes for CAINRDINSPLHF.

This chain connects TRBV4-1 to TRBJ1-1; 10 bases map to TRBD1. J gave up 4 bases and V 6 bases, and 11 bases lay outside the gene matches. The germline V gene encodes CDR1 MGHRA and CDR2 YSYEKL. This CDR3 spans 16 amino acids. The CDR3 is CASRLNPGQGLTEAFF. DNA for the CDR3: TGCGCCAGCAGACTAAACCCGGGACAGGGGCTCACTGAAGCTTTCTTT.

Here the CDR3 reads CASSLGAGEETQYF. For the CDR3, the DNA is TGTGCCAGCTCGCTTGGCGCCGGAGAGGAGACCCAGTACTTC. The J gene is TRBJ2-5, the V gene TRBV18; no reliable D call. The CDR3 is 14 residues long. Trimming cost V 6 bases and J 5 bases, with 16 bases left between them. CDR1 and CDR2 (germline): KGHSH, LQKENI. Full variable domain (missing parts from reference TRBV18 and TRBJ2-5): NAGVMQNPRHLVRRRGQEARLRCSPMKGHSHVYWYRQLPEEGLKFMVYLQKENIIDESGMPKERFSAEFPKEGPSILRIQQVVRGDSAAYFCASSLGAGEETQYFGPGTRLLVL.

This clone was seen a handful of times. CDR3 DNA: TGTGCCAGCAGTTCGAAAACGCAGTACTTC. Its protein is CASSSKTQYF. The chain uses TRBV28 and TRBJ2-7; D not resolved. This CDR3 is built from 10 residues. The ends were cut back, 4 bases at V and 9 bases at J, with 7 bases in the middle. Looked up from germline, CDR1 is MDHEN and CDR2 is SYDVKM.

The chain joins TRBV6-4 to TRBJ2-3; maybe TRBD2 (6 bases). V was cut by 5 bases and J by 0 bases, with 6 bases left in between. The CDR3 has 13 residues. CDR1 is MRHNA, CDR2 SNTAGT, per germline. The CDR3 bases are TGTGCCAGCAGTAGCGGGAGCACAGATACGCAGTATTTT. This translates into CASSSGSTDTQYF.

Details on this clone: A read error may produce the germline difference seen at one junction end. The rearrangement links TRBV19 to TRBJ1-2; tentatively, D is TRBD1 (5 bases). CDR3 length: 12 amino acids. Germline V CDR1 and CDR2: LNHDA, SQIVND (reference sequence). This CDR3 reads CASSSTALGFYF. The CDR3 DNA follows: TGTGCCAGTAGCTCGACAGCCTTGGGTTTTTACTTC.

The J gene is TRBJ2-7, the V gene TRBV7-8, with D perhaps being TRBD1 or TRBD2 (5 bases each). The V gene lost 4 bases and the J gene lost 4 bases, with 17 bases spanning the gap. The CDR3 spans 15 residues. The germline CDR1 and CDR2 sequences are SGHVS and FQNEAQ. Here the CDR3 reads CASSSHRDVDYEQYF. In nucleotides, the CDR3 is TGTGCCAGCAGCTCCCACCGGGACGTCGATTACGAGCAGTACTTC.

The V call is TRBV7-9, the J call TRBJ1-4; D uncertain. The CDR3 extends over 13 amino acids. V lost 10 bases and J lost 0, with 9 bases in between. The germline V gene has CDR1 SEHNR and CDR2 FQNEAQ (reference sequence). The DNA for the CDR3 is TGTGCCACGACCTTCGCAACTAATGAAAAACTGTTTTTT. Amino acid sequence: CATTFATNEKLFF.

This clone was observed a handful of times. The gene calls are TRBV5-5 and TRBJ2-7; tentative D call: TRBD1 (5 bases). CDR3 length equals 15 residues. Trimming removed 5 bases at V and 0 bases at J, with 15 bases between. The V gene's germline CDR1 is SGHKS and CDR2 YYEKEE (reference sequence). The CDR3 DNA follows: TGTGCCAGCAGTGATGCCGACAGCCTCTCCTACGAGCAGTACTTC. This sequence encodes CASSDADSLSYEQYF.

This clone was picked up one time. CDR3 amino acids: CVRSIHLPGAPVGFF. The CDR3 DNA reads as TGTGTCAGAAGCATCCACCTTCCAGGAGCGCCCGTGGGGTTCTTC. The chain uses TRBV7-5 and TRBJ2-1. TRBV7-5 is noted as a pseudogene. The CDR3 contains 15 residues.

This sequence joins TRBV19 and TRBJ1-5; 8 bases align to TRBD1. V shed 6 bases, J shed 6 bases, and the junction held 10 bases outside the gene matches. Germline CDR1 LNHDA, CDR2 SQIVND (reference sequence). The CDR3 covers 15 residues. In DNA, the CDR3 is TGTGCCAGTAGCCGACAGGGGAGGGGGGTTCAGCCCCAGCATTTT. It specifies CASSRQGRGVQPQHF.

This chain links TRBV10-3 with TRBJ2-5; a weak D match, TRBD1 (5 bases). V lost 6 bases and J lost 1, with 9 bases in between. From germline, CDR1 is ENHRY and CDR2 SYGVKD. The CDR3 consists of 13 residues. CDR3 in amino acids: CAISQGAQETQYF. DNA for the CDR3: TGTGCCATCAGCCAGGGCGCCCAAGAGACCCAGTACTTC.

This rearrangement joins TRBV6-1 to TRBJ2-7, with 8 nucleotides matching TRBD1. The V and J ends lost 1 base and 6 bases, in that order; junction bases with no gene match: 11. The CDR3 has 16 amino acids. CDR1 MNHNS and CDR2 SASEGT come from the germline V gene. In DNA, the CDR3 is TGTGCCAGCAGTGAAGGGTGGGGGACAGGCGGCGTCGAGCAGTACTTC. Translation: CASSEGWGTGGVEQYF.

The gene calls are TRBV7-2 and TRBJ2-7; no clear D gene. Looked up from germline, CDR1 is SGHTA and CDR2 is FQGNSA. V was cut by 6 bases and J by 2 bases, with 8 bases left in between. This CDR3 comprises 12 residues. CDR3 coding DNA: TGTGCCAGCAGTGGGCACCCCTACGAGCAGTACTTC. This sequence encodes CASSGHPYEQYF.

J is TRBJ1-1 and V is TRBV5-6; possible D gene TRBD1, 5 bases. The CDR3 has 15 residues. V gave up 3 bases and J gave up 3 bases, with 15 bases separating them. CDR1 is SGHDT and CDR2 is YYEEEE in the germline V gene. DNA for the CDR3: TGTGCCAGCAGCTGGGAGGGGTTCGCGGACACTGAAGCTTTCTTT. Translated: CASSWEGFADTEAFF. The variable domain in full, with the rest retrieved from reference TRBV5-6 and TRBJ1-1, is DAGVTQSPTHLIKTRGQQVTLRCSPKSGHDTVSWYQQALGQGPQFIFQYYEEEERQRGNFPDRFSGHQFPNYSSELNVNALLLGDSALYLCASSWEGFADTEAFFGQGTRLTVV.

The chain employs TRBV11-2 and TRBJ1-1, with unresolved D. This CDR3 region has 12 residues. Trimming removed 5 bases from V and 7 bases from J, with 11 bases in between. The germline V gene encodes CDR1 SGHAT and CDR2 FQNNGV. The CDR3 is CASSPFKHEAFF. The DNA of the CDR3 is TGTGCCAGCAGCCCCTTTAAACATGAAGCTTTCTTT.

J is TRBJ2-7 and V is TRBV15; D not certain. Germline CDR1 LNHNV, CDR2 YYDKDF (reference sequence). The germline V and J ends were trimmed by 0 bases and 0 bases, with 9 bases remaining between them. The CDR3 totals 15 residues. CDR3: CATSRDRASSYEQYF. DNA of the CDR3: TGTGCCACCAGCAGAGATCGGGCCAGCTCCTACGAGCAGTACTTC.

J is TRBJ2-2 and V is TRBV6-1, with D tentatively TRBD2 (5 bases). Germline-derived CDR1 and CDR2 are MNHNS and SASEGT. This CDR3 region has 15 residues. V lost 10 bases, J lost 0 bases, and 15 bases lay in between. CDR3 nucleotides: TGTGCCACCCTCGGGCGGGCCACGAACACCGGGGAGCTGTTTTTT. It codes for CATLGRATNTGELFF.

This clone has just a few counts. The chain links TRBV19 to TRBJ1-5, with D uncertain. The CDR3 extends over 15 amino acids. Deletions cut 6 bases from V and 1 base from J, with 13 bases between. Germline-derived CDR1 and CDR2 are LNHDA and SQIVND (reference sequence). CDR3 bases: TGTGCCAGTAGATGGAGCCTCGGGAGCAATCAGCCCCAGCATTTT. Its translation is CASRWSLGSNQPQHF.

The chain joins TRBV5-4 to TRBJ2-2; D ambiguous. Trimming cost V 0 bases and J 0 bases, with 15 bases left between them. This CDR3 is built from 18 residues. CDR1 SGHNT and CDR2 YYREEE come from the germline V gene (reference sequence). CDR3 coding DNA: TGTGCCAGCAGCTTGGCAGTAGTGGGCACCACGAACACCGGGGAGCTGTTTTTT. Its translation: CASSLAVVGTTNTGELFF.

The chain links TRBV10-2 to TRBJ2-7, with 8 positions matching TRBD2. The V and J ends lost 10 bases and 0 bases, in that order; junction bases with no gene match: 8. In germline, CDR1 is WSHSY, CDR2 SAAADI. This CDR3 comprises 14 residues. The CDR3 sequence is CATRPSGGSYEQYF. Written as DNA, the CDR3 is TGCGCCACCCGGCCGAGCGGGGGCTCCTACGAGCAGTACTTC.